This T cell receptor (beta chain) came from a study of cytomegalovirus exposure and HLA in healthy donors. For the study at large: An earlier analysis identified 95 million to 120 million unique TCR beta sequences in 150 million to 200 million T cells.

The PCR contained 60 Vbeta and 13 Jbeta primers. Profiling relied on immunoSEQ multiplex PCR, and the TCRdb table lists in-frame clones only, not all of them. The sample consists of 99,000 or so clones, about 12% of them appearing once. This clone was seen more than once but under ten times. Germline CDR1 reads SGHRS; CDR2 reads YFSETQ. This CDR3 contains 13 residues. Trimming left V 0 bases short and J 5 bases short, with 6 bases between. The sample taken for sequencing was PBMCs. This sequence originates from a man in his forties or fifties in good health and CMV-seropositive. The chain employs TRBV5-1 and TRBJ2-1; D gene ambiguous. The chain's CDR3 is CASSLDINNEQFF. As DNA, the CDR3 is TGCGCCAGCAGCTTGGATATAAACAATGAGCAGTTCTTC.